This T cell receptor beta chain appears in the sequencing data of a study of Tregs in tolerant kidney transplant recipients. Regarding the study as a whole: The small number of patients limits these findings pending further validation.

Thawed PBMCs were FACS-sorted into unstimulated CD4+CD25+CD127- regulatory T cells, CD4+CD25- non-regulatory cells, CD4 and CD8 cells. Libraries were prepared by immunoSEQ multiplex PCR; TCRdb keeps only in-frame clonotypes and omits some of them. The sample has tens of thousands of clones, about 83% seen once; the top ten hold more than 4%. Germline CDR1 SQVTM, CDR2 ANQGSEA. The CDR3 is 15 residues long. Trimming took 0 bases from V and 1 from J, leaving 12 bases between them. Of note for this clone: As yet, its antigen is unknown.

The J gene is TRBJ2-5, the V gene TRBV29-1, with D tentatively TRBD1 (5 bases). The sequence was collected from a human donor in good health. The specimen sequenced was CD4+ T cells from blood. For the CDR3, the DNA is TGCAGCGTTGAAGAAGGGGCGGCTAGCCAAGAGACCCAGTACTTC. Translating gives CSVEEGAASQETQYF. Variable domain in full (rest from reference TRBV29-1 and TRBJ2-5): SAVISQKPSRDICQRGTSLTIQCQVDSQVTMMFWYRQQPGQSLTLIATANQGSEATYESGFVIDKFPISRPNLTFSTLTVSNMSPEDSSIYLCSVEEGAASQETQYFGPGTRLLVL.